The 14 T cell receptor beta chains listed next were all sequenced from one sample in a study of blood T cell repertoires in COVID-19. Profiling relied on immunoSEQ multiplex PCR, and the TCRdb table lists in-frame clones only, not all of them. The table shows about 89,000 clones, with over 75% occurring only once. Sequenced: peripheral blood. The receptors come from a woman of 80 years or more with acute or convalescent COVID-19.

This chain joins TRBV28 and TRBJ2-3, with D possibly TRBD2 on 5 matching bases. V gave up 1 base and J gave up 9 bases, with 17 bases separating them. Germline CDR1 reads MDHEN; CDR2 reads SYDVKM. The CDR3 is 15 residues long. The CDR3 spells CASSLSPPREGTQYF. The CDR3 coding sequence is TGTGCCAGCAGTTTATCTCCACCCCGGGAAGGCACGCAGTATTTT. Filled out from reference TRBV28 and TRBJ2-3, the complete variable domain reads DVKVTQSSRYLVKRTGEKVFLECVQDMDHENMFWYRQDPGLGLRLIYFSYDVKMKEKGDIPEGYSVSREKKERFSLILESASTNQTSMYLCASSLSPPREGTQYFGPGTRLTVL.

The chain uses TRBV2 and TRBJ2-1; D remains ambiguous. Germline V gives CDR1 SNHLY, CDR2 FYNNEI. The CDR3 loop spans 13 amino acids. The ends were cut back, 2 bases at V and 4 bases at J, with 6 bases in the middle. CDR3 in amino acids: CASSETSYNEQFF. In nucleotides, the CDR3 is TGTGCCAGCAGTGAAACAAGTTACAATGAGCAGTTCTTC.

The chain uses TRBV6-2 or TRBV6-3 and TRBJ2-7; TRBD2 matches 10 bases. J was trimmed by 4 bases and V by 2 bases; bases with no gene match: 2. CDR3 length: 14 residues. Germline CDR1 is MNHEY and CDR2 is SVGEGT. The CDR3 nucleotides are TGTGCCAGCAGTTACGAACTAGCGGGGTACGAGCAGTACTTC. Residues: CASSYELAGYEQYF.

The rearrangement uses TRBV24-1 and TRBJ1-1; no reliable D call. This CDR3 is built from 12 residues. Germline CDR1 and CDR2: KGHDR and SFDVKD. V was pared by 7 bases and J by 5 bases, with 10 bases between. As DNA, the CDR3 is TGTGCCACCAGGGGTGAGGGTACTGAAGCTTTCTTT. Encoded protein: CATRGEGTEAFF.

In its sample, this clone was seen a few times. V and J are TRBV7-2 and TRBJ1-2; D is unresolved. Germline V CDR1 and CDR2: SGHTA, FQGNSA. The V end lost 3 bases, the J end lost 4 bases, and 9 bases lay between the germline ends. The CDR3 runs to 13 residues. The CDR3 is CASSLADFYGYTF. The CDR3 coding sequence is TGTGCCAGCAGCTTGGCAGATTTCTATGGCTACACCTTC.

Only a few counts were recorded for this clone. The chain uses TRBV5-5 and TRBJ1-3; TRBD1 matches 7 bases. The ends lost 2 bases at V and 2 bases at J; junction bases unmatched: 7. Germline lookup yields CDR1 SGHKS and CDR2 YYEKEE (reference sequence). The CDR3 covers 16 residues. For the CDR3, the DNA is TGTGCCAGCAGCTTAAGACAGGGAGTCCCTGGAAACACCATATATTTT. The encoded protein is CASSLRQGVPGNTIYF.

The genes are TRBV15 and TRBJ1-4; no definite D call. This CDR3 contains 14 residues. V shed 3 bases and J shed 3 bases, with 8 bases lying between them. Germline CDR1 and CDR2: LNHNV and YYDKDF (reference sequence). In nucleotides, the CDR3 is TGTGCCACCAGCAGGCGGCAGTCTAATGAAAAACTGTTTTTT. Translation gives CATSRRQSNEKLFF.

V gene TRBV9 combines with J gene TRBJ2-5, with D possibly TRBD1 on 7 matching bases. CDR1 is SGDLS and CDR2 is YYNGEE in the germline V gene. The CDR3 is 15 amino acids. Deletions cut 2 bases from V and 5 bases from J, with 16 bases between. Written as DNA, the CDR3 is TGTGCCAGCAGCGTGACAGGGACTCCGGGGGAGACCCAGTACTTC. It codes for CASSVTGTPGETQYF.

The rearrangement uses TRBV15 and TRBJ1-3, with D uncertain. CDR1 is LNHNV and CDR2 is YYDKDF in the germline V gene (reference sequence). V lost 1 base to trimming and J lost 7 bases, with 5 bases between them. There are 12 residues in the CDR3. The CDR3 is CATSRGANTIYF. As DNA, the CDR3 is TGTGCCACCAGCAGAGGGGCCAACACCATATATTTT.

This clone was recorded a few times. The chain joins TRBV28 to TRBJ1-4, with a possible D match to TRBD1 (5 bases). The CDR3 totals 13 residues. The V and J ends lost 6 bases and 6 bases respectively, with 11 bases between them. The germline V gene has CDR1 MDHEN and CDR2 SYDVKM. CDR3 sequence reads: CASRETVDEKLFF. The CDR3 DNA sequence: TGTGCCAGCAGGGAGACAGTAGATGAAAAACTGTTTTTT.

This chain links TRBV13 with TRBJ2-5; 9 bases are shared with TRBD1. Germline V lookup: CDR1 PRHDT, CDR2 FYEKMQ (reference sequence). This CDR3 is 16 amino acids long. The V segment lost 5 bases and the J segment 7 bases; nucleotides outside the gene matches: 14. CDR3 region: CASSPLGGTGFVTQYF. The CDR3 DNA is TGTGCCAGCAGCCCCCTCGGGGGGACAGGGTTTGTGACCCAGTACTTC.

CDR3: CASSLGGVGSPQPQHF. CDR3 DNA: TGTGCCAGCAGCCTCGGGGGGGTGGGGTCCCCTCAGCCCCAGCATTTT. This rearrangement joins TRBV11-2 to TRBJ1-5; D possibly corresponds to TRBD1 (5 bases). With 5 bases removed from V and 6 bases from J, the gap between germline ends came to 20 bases. Germline CDR1 SGHAT, CDR2 FQNNGV. The CDR3 sequence is 16 residues long.

CDR3 loop: CSVALLTGNYGYTF. The CDR3 region has the DNA TGCAGCGTTGCACTCCTAACAGGGAACTATGGCTACACCTTC. V and J are TRBV29-1 and TRBJ1-2; perhaps TRBD1 as D (6 bases). CDR1 and CDR2 from the germline V gene are SQVTM and ANQGSEA. Trimming removed 4 bases at V and 2 bases at J, with 14 bases between. The CDR3 contains 14 residues.

The J gene is TRBJ2-1, the V gene TRBV5-8, with 7 nucleotides matching TRBD1. V trimming: 4 bases; J trimming: 5 bases; junction bases outside the gene matches: 6. The CDR3 contains 14 residues. Germline V lookup: CDR1 SGHTS, CDR2 YDEGEE. DNA of the CDR3: TGTGCCAGCAGCCACGGGACAGTCAACAATGAGCAGTTCTTC. Protein product: CASSHGTVNNEQFF. The entire variable domain, with the rest obtained from reference TRBV5-8 and TRBJ2-1, is as follows: EAGVTQSPTHLIKTRGQQATLRCSPISGHTSVYWYQQALGLGLQFLLWYDEGEERNRGNFPPRFSGRQFPNYSSELNVNALELEDSALYLCASSHGTVNNEQFFGPGTRLTVL.